Described below is a single T cell receptor (beta chain) sequence and its context. The antigen remains unidentified. The table came from immunoSEQ multiplex PCR; TCRdb's copy has only in-frame clones and leaves some out. The sample holds about 64,000 clones, 95% to 98% seen once. This entry belongs to a study of siplizumab effects on memory and regulatory T cells. Overall study results and limits: Memory cells seemed less diverse than naive T cells, which also seemed major contributors to the alloresponse.

V lost 0 bases and J 1 base, leaving 4 bases between the germline ends. The CDR3 spans 13 residues. Germline V gene lookup returns CDR1 SGDLS and CDR2 YYNGEE. The sequence came from a human donor in good health. The specimen was naive CD8+ T cells sorted from blood. The rearrangement uses TRBV9 and TRBJ1-1; no clear D. The CDR3, as DNA: TGTGCCAGCAGCGTAGGAAAGAACACTGAAGCTTTCTTT. This gives the protein CASSVGKNTEAFF.